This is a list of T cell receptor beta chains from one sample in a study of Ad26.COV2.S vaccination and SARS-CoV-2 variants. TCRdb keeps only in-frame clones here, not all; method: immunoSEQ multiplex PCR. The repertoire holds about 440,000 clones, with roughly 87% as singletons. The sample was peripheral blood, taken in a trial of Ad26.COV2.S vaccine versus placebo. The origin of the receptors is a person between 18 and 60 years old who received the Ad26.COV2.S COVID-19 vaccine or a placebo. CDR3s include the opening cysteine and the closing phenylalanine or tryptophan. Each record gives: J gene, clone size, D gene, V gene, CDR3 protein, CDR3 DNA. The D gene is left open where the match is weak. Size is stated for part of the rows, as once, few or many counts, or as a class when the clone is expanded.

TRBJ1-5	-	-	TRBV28	CASSLYGGLGRQPQHF	TGTGCCAGCAGTTTATACGGGGGCCTCGGTAGGCAGCCCCAGCATTTT
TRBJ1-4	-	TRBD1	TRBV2	CASSPGQRNEKLFF	TGTGCCAGCAGTCCGGGACAGCGGAATGAAAAACTGTTTTTT
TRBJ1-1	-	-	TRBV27	CASSFSFTATEAFF	TGTGCCAGCAGTTTTTCTTTCACAGCTACTGAAGCTTTCTTT
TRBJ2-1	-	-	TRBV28	CASSSEARYYNEQFF	TGTGCCAGCAGTTCCGAGGCTCGTTACTACAATGAGCAGTTCTTC
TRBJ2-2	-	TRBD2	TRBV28	CASSFRTSGRAGIAGELFF	TGTGCCAGCAGTTTTAGGACTAGCGGGAGGGCCGGAATTGCCGGGGAGCTGTTTTTT
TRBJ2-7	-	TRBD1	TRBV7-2	CASGDRGPAYEQYF	TGTGCCAGCGGGGACAGGGGGCCCGCCTACGAGCAGTACTTC
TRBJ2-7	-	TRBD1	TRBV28	CASQTGGPGEQYF	TGTGCCAGCCAAACAGGGGGCCCAGGCGAGCAGTACTTC
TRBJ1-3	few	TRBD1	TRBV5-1	CASSLDLQGAGNTIYF	TGCGCCAGCAGCTTGGACCTACAGGGGGCTGGAAACACCATATATTTT
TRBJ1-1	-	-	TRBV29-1	CSARSRAANTEAFF	TGCAGCGCCCGATCTAGGGCCGCAAACACTGAAGCTTTCTTT
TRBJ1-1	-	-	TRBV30	CAWRAGVQDTEAFF	TGTGCCTGGAGGGCCGGGGTCCAAGACACTGAAGCTTTCTTT
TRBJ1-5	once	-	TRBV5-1	CASSPQGVGQPQHF	TGCGCCAGCAGCCCCCAAGGGGTCGGTCAGCCCCAGCATTTT
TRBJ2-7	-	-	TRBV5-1	CASSLTGTGIYEQYF	TGCGCCAGCAGCTTGACAGGGACGGGGATTTACGAGCAGTACTTC
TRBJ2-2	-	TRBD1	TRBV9	CASSITGAGELFF	TGTGCCAGCAGCATTACAGGGGCCGGGGAGCTGTTTTTT
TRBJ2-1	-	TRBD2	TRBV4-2	CASSQDVGGRNNEQFF	TGTGCCAGCAGCCAAGACGTCGGCGGGAGGAATAATGAGCAGTTCTTC
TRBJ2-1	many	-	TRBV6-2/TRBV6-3	CASSFGRRVENEQFF	TGTGCCAGCAGTTTCGGACGCCGGGTAGAGAATGAGCAGTTCTTC
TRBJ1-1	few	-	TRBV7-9	CASSLLGGGTEAFF	TGTGCCAGCAGCTTACTGGGGGGAGGCACTGAAGCTTTCTTT
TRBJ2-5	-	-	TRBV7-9	CASSLTLLGGWQETQYF	TGTGCCAGCAGCCTAACCCTACTGGGAGGTTGGCAAGAGACCCAGTACTTC
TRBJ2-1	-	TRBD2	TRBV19	CASSQTSGRANEQFF	TGTGCCAGTAGTCAGACTAGCGGGAGGGCCAATGAGCAGTTCTTC
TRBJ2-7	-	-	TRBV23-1	CARRHGRPSSYEQYF	TGCGCCCGACGACATGGCAGGCCTTCCTCCTACGAGCAGTACTTC
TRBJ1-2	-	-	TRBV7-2	CASSSQGGSNYGYTF	TGTGCCAGCAGCTCGCAGGGAGGATCTAACTATGGCTACACCTTC
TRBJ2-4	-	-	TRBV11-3	CASSSPSNIQYF	TGTGCCAGCAGCTCGCCCTCGAACATTCAGTACTTC
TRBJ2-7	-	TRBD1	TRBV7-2	CASSLTTGHYEQYF	TGTGCCAGCAGCTTAACGACAGGGCACTACGAGCAGTACTTC